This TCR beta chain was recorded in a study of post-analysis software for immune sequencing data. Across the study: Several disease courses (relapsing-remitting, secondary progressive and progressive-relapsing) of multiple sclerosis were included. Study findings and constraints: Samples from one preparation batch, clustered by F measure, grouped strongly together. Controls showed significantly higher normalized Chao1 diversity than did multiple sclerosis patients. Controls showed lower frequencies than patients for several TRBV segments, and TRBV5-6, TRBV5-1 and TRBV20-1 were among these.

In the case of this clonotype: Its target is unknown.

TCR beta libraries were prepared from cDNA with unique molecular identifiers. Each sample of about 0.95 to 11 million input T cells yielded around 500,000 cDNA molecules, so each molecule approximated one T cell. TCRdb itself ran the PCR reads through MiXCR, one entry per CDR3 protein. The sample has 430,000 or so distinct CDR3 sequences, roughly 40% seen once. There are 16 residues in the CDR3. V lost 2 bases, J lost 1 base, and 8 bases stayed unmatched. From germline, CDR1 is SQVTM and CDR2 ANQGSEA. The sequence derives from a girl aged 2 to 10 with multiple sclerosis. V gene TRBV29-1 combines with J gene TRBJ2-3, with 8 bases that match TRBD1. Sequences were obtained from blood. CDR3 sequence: CSVEPHGTGRTDTQYF. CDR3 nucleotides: TGCAGCGTTGAACCCCACGGGACAGGACGCACAGATACGCAGTATTTT.